This T cell receptor beta chain was recorded in a study of identical twins. General study points: The same donors were not followed; conclusions instead depended on cross-sectional statistical analysis.

TCRdb itself ran the 5' RACE reads through MiXCR, one entry per CDR3 protein. This table has 500,000 to 700,000 distinct CDR3 sequences, under 8.5% appearing once. Per the germline V gene, CDR1 is MDHEN and CDR2 is SYDVKM. V lost 0 bases to trimming and J lost 4 bases, with 6 bases between them. The CDR3 is 13 residues long. Regarding this clonotype: What it binds is unknown.

This sample was also put to use in a study of yellow fever vaccine responses in identical twins.

The TCR comes from a woman between 18 and 30 years old in good health. The rearrangement links TRBV28 to TRBJ1-2; D is undetermined. The sequenced sample was PBMCs. In nucleotides, the CDR3 is TGTGCCAGCAGTTTATGGGCTTCCTATGGCTACACCTTC. Its translation is CASSLWASYGYTF.